The sequence of this T cell receptor (beta chain) was determined in a study of cytomegalovirus exposure and HLA in healthy donors. With 60 Vbeta and 13 Jbeta primers, the PCR was carried out. Assay: immunoSEQ multiplex PCR; the TCRdb copy retains only in-frame clones and omits some. The data hold around 160,000 clones, with 60% to 80% observed a single time. This clone has a handful of counts. V lost 4 bases to trimming and J lost 0 bases, with 10 bases between them. This CDR3 has 15 residues. The germline V gene encodes CDR1 SGDLS and CDR2 YYNGEE. The TCR originated in a man in his late teens or twenties in good health and CMV-seropositive. Sequencing input: PBMCs. The chain has TRBV9 and TRBJ2-2, with D possibly being TRBD1 (6 bases). The CDR3 DNA sequence: TGTGCCAGCAGCCCAGGGGTCCCGAACACCGGGGAGCTGTTTTTT. It yields the protein CASSPGVPNTGELFF.